The rows below give T cell receptor beta chains drawn from one sample of a study of blood T cell repertoires in COVID-19. This table comes from immunoSEQ multiplex PCR, and its TCRdb copy is limited to in-frame clones, with some not included. The repertoire has 110,000 to 150,000 clones, approximately 84% of them found once; the top ten carry approximately 40%. The sequenced sample was peripheral blood. These TCRs come from a human donor in a cohort sampled during active COVID-19. Both conserved end residues are part of each CDR3. A D gene is named only where the DNA matches it firmly. The listing skips clone size in some rows; elsewhere it reads once, few, many or a size class.

j_call clone_size d_call v_call cdr3_nt cdr3_aa
TRBJ2-3 - - TRBV5-4 TGTGCCAGCAGCTTGAGAGCCTCCGGCACAGATACGCAGTATTTT CASSLRASGTDTQYF
TRBJ1-1 many TRBD1 TRBV9 TGTGCCAGCAGCCTTGGGACAGGGGGCTCTGAAGCTTTCTTT CASSLGTGGSEAFF
TRBJ2-1 once TRBD2 TRBV7-9 TGTGCCAGCTCACCTGGCCAGCGGGGGACCTCCTACAATGAGCAGTTCTTC CASSPGQRGTSYNEQFF
TRBJ1-3 - TRBD1 TRBV13 TGTGCCAGCAGTCTACGTCGGAGGGGGCGAGGAAACACCATATATTTT CASSLRRRGRGNTIYF
TRBJ2-3 - - TRBV7-2 TGTGCCAGCAGCCACTCCCCGGGATCATACACAGATACGCAGTATTTT CASSHSPGSYTDTQYF
TRBJ1-3 - - TRBV10-2 TGCGCCAGCAGGTCTATGAGCTCTGGAAACACCATATATTTT CASRSMSSGNTIYF
TRBJ2-2 - - TRBV3-1/TRBV3-2 TGTGCCAGCAGCCAAGATCCCCTGAACACCGGGGAGCTGTTTTTT CASSQDPLNTGELFF
TRBJ1-5 - - TRBV7-6 TGTGCCAGCAGTAGGAGGGAAGGCCAGCCCCAGCATTTT CASSRREGQPQHF
TRBJ1-6 - - TRBV11-2 TGTGCCAGCAGCTTACCGGAGGGGCCCCTCCACTTT CASSLPEGPLHF
TRBJ1-6 - - TRBV4-1 TGCGCCAGCAGCCGAGACAGGTCCTATAATTCACCCCTCCACTTT CASSRDRSYNSPLHF
TRBJ2-5 - - TRBV11-2 TGTGCCAGCGGGTTGTTGGGGGCCCTCGAGACCCAGTACTTC CASGLLGALETQYF
TRBJ1-5 - - TRBV18 TGTGCCAGCTCACCAGCAGGCAATCAGCCCCAGCATTTT CASSPAGNQPQHF
TRBJ1-3 - TRBD1 TRBV19 TGTGCCAGTAGTCCTCGGACAGGGTTGGTTTCTGGAAACACCATATATTTT CASSPRTGLVSGNTIYF
TRBJ1-1 - - TRBV7-3 TGTGCCAGCAGCTCGACAGTGAACACTGAAGCTTTCTTT CASSSTVNTEAFF
TRBJ2-1 - TRBD2 TRBV28 TGTGCCAGCAGTTTAGCCGGGGGGGCACTGCGTGAGCAGTTCTTC CASSLAGGALREQFF
TRBJ2-3 - - TRBV28 TGTGCCAGCATCGGGACTCTTTTCACAGATACGCAGTATTTT CASIGTLFTDTQYF
TRBJ1-1 - TRBD1 TRBV18 TGTGCCAGCTCAGCCCAGGGGGCCGAAGCTTTCTTT CASSAQGAEAFF
TRBJ1-6 - - TRBV7-2 TGTGCCAGCAGCTTAGCGGGACATCAGCAAACGCCCCTCCACTTT CASSLAGHQQTPLHF
TRBJ1-2 - TRBD1 TRBV7-9 TGTGCCAGCAGCTCTACGTACAGGGGATATGGCTACACCTTC CASSSTYRGYGYTF
TRBJ2-5 - - TRBV5-4 TGTGCCAGCAGCTTGGATGTGGGCAGCCAAGAGACCCAGTACTTC CASSLDVGSQETQYF
TRBJ2-2 once TRBD2 TRBV29-1 TGCAGCGTTGCCCCAGCGGGAGACACCGGGGAGCTGTTTTTT CSVAPAGDTGELFF
TRBJ1-1 - - TRBV19 TGTGCCAGTAGTATTGGGCGGGGTGGAACTGAAGCTTTCTTT CASSIGRGGTEAFF
TRBJ2-4 - TRBD2 TRBV13 TGTGCCAGCAGCTCCAGGTGGGGGGGAAACATTCAGTACTTC CASSSRWGGNIQYF
TRBJ1-1 - - TRBV12-3/TRBV12-4 TGTGCCAGCAGTCTCCTCCGGAGCACTGAAGCTTTCTTT CASSLLRSTEAFF
TRBJ1-5 - - TRBV19 TGTGCCAGTAGTATCATAGACGGGAATCAGCCCCAGCATTTT CASSIIDGNQPQHF
TRBJ1-3 - - TRBV7-2 TGTGCCAGCAGCTTAGTTTTGGGCGGAAACACCATATATTTT CASSLVLGGNTIYF
TRBJ1-1 - TRBD1 TRBV5-4 TGTGCCAGCGGACGGACAGGGGGCACTGAAGCTTTCTTT CASGRTGGTEAFF
TRBJ2-2 - - TRBV2 TGTGCCAGCAGTGTCTCGGGGAACACCGGGGAGCTGTTTTTT CASSVSGNTGELFF
TRBJ1-2 - - TRBV5-1 TGCGCCAGCAGCTTTGCACAGATCTATGGCTACACCTTC CASSFAQIYGYTF
TRBJ1-2 few - TRBV30 TGTGCCTGGAGTAACAGCTATGGCTACACCTTC CAWSNSYGYTF
TRBJ1-6 - - TRBV4-3 TGCGCCAGCAGCCAAGATCTTTTGACTCGTAATTCACCCCTCCACTTT CASSQDLLTRNSPLHF
TRBJ1-4 - - TRBV3-1/TRBV3-2 TGTGCCAGCAGCCAAGATATTCCGCAGGGATCCGAAAAACTGTTTTTT CASSQDIPQGSEKLFF
TRBJ1-2 - TRBD1 TRBV5-6 TGTGCCAGCAGCCCTGCGGACAGGGGGGTAGGGGGCTACACCTTC CASSPADRGVGGYTF
TRBJ1-4 - - TRBV7-6 TGTGCCAGCAGCTCCCGGGGCGGGGGGGGCCTCGTTGCAACTAATGAAAAACTGTTTTTT CASSSRGGGGLVATNEKLFF
TRBJ1-2 - - TRBV29-1 TGCAGCGACGACAGGTTGGGTGGCTACACCTTC CSDDRLGGYTF
TRBJ2-1 - TRBD1 TRBV5-5 TGTGCCAGCAGTTTCATTCCGGGACAGGGGTTGGATGAGCAGTTCTTC CASSFIPGQGLDEQFF
TRBJ1-1 - - TRBV7-2 TGTGCCAGCAGCTTTAGGTTCCAGGGAGGCAAGAACACTGAAGCTTTCTTT CASSFRFQGGKNTEAFF
TRBJ2-7 - TRBD1 TRBV7-2 TGTGCCAGCAGCCCCTCCGGGACAGGGGTGTCGGGGTACTTC CASSPSGTGVSGYF
TRBJ2-7 - TRBD1 TRBV13 TGTGCCAGCAGCGCCTCTAAGGTGACAGGGGCGGGCTACGAGCAGTACTTC CASSASKVTGAGYEQYF
TRBJ2-5 - TRBD1 TRBV7-9 TGTGCCAGCAGCCGGGACAGGGGCGAAGAGACCCAGTACTTC CASSRDRGEETQYF
TRBJ1-5 - - TRBV5-6 TGTGCCAGCAGCTCCGGACAGCGGCCTAATCAGCCCCAGCATTTT CASSSGQRPNQPQHF
TRBJ2-1 - TRBD1 TRBV14 TGTGCCAGCAGCGAAAAAGGGACAGGCTTTTACAATGAGCAGTTCTTC CASSEKGTGFYNEQFF
TRBJ1-5 few TRBD1 TRBV7-9 TGTGCCAGCAGTGCACAGGGGGCTACGGCTCAGCCCCAGCATTTT CASSAQGATAQPQHF
TRBJ2-5 - - TRBV2 TGTGCCAGCAGTGGGGGAGGAGAGACCCAGTACTTC CASSGGGETQYF
TRBJ1-6 - TRBD1 TRBV2 TGTGCCAGCAGTTCGACAGGGGGCGGAAATTCACCCCTCCACTTT CASSSTGGGNSPLHF
TRBJ1-3 - TRBD1 TRBV4-1 TGCGCCAGCAGCCAACCTACCGGGACAGGGGGACCCCCCTCTGGAAACACCATATATTTT CASSQPTGTGGPPSGNTIYF
TRBJ2-2 - - TRBV7-6 TGTGCCAGCAGCTTACAACAAGACACCGGGGAGCTGTTTTTT CASSLQQDTGELFF
TRBJ1-5 - - TRBV19 TGTGCCAGTAGTATGGCGGGGCTACAGCCCCAGCATTTT CASSMAGLQPQHF
TRBJ2-7 - TRBD2 TRBV27 TGTGCCAGCAGTGGACTAGCGGAGGGGGAATACGAGCAGTACTTC CASSGLAEGEYEQYF
TRBJ1-2 - - TRBV7-9 TGTGCCAGCAGCAGAGAAGGTACAGGGTCGTATGGCTACACCTTC CASSREGTGSYGYTF
TRBJ1-1 - TRBD1 TRBV7-8 TGTGCCAGCAGCCGAGGACAGGGTAGAACTGAAGCTTTCTTT CASSRGQGRTEAFF
TRBJ2-5 - TRBD2 TRBV27 TGTGCCAGCAGTTGGACTAGCGGGAGTCCTGGGGAGACCCAGTACTTC CASSWTSGSPGETQYF
TRBJ2-1 - TRBD2 TRBV29-1 TGCAGCGTCGGGACTAGCGGGGGCTATGAGCAGTTCTTC CSVGTSGGYEQFF
TRBJ2-2 once TRBD1 TRBV2 TGTGCCAGCAGCCTGACAGGGGCCGGGGAGCTGTTTTTT CASSLTGAGELFF
TRBJ1-2 - TRBD1 TRBV11-2 TGTGCCAGCAGCCTCCGGGACAGCAACTTTTTTGGCTACACCTTC CASSLRDSNFFGYTF
TRBJ1-6 - TRBD1 TRBV19 TGTGCCAGTCACGACAGGGGTGGGAATTCACCCCTCCACTTT CASHDRGGNSPLHF
TRBJ2-2 - TRBD2 TRBV5-1 TGCGCCAGTGCGGGGGGCTCGAACACCGGGGAGCTGTTTTTT CASAGGSNTGELFF
TRBJ1-5 - - TRBV3-1/TRBV3-2 TGTGCCAGCAGCCCCAGGGGACAGCCCCAGCATTTT CASSPRGQPQHF
TRBJ1-5 - - TRBV30 TGTGCCTGGAGTCCAGGGTCAGAACAGCCCCAGCATTTT CAWSPGSEQPQHF